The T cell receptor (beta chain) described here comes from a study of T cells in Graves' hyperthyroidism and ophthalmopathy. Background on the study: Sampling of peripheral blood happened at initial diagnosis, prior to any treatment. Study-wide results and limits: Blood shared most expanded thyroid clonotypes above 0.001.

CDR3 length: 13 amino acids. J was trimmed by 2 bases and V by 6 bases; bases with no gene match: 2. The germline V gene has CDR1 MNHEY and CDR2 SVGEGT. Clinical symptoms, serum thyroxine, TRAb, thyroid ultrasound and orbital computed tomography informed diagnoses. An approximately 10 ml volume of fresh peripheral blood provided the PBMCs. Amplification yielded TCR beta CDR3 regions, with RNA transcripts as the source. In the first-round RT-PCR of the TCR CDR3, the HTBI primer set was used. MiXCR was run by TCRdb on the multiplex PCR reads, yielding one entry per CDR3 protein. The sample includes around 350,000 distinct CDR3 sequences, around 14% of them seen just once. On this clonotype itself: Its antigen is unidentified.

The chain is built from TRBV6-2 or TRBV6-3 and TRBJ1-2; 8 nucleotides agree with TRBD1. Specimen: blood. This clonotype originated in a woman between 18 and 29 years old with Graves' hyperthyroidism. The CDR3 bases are TGTGCCAGCAGACGACAGGGGAACTATGGCTACACCTTC. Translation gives CASRRQGNYGYTF.